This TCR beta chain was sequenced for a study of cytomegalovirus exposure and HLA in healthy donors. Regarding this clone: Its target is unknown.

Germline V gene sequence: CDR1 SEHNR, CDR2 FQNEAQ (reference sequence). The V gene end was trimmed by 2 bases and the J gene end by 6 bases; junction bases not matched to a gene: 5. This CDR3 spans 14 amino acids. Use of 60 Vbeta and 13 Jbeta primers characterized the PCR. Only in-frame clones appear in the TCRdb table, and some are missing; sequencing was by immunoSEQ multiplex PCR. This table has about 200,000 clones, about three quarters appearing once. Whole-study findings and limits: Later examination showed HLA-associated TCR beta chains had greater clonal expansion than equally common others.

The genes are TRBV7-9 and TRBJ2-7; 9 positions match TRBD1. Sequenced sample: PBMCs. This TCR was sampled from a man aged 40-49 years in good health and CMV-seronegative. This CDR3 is CASSLNRGQIEQYF. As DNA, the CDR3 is TGTGCCAGCAGCTTAAACAGGGGGCAAATCGAGCAGTACTTC.